The rows below give T cell receptor beta chains drawn from one sample of a study of beta chain features in type 1 diabetes. TCRdb's table, derived via immunoSEQ multiplex PCR, lists solely in-frame clones and lacks some. The sample holds around 120,000 clones, approximately 15% seen once. Input material: central memory CD4+ T cells from blood. Source of these receptors: a man aged 18 to 30 with type 1 diabetes. The conserved cysteine and the conserved F or W are not part of the CDR3 here.

cdr3_aa | j_call | v_call
ASSQDYRGTDTQY | TRBJ2-3 | TRBV4-3
ASSVGSGKQETQY | TRBJ2-5 | TRBV9
ASRSRVGSYNEQF | TRBJ2-1 | TRBV2
ASSGTGTPYEQY | TRBJ2-7 | TRBV2
ASSQRTSGVTSYNEQF | TRBJ2-1 | TRBV14
SVEESSTEAF | TRBJ1-1 | TRBV29-1
ASSSLQGNQPQH | TRBJ1-5 | TRBV27
ASSLDLNTEAF | TRBJ1-1 | TRBV11-2
ASRSLSYEQY | TRBJ2-7 | TRBV12-2
ASSLVGQATQH | TRBJ1-5 | TRBV7-2
ASSAAGGETQY | TRBJ2-5 | TRBV2
ASSRDRGIDEQY | TRBJ2-7 | TRBV7-6
ASFGNYGYT | TRBJ1-2 | TRBV27
SVSVSMSSGNTIY | TRBJ1-3 | TRBV29-1
ASIPGSWVDEQF | TRBJ2-1 | TRBV5-5
ASSRSWTGELF | TRBJ2-2 | TRBV25-1
ASSSGQGGPNEKLF | TRBJ1-4 | TRBV7-2
ASSLAPTESGANVLT | TRBJ2-6 | TRBV5-1
SGDRGGTDTQY | TRBJ2-3 | TRBV29-1
ASSDVPAGLYEQY | TRBJ2-7 | TRBV9
AWGRAYEQY | TRBJ2-7 | TRBV30
ASSQTPTLLGLNEQF | TRBJ2-1 | TRBV14
ASSSLTSGRETQY | TRBJ2-5 | TRBV5-1
AWSVSQQRQY | TRBJ2-7 | TRBV30
ASSKGQNTEAF | TRBJ1-1 | TRBV7-2
ASSPRISGAHGETQY | TRBJ2-5 | TRBV18
AISEPRDRVYEQY | TRBJ2-7 | TRBV10-3
ASSDHTGQGYNEKLF | TRBJ1-4 | TRBV4-3
ASSPTGSYNEQF | TRBJ2-1 | TRBV6-5
ASSQGARQSNEKLF | TRBJ1-4 | TRBV4-3
ASSWTGVGYT | TRBJ1-2 | TRBV7-2
ASSEALRGYPQY | TRBJ2-3 | TRBV2
ASLGGSGANVLT | TRBJ2-6 | TRBV30
SVYGLAGPTDTQY | TRBJ2-3 | TRBV29-1
AWSPLRGTGELF | TRBJ2-2 | TRBV30
ASSWGQETQY | TRBJ2-5 | TRBV5-1
ASSPGIASGWEEQF | TRBJ2-1 | TRBV7-2
ASSLPGTSDEQY | TRBJ2-7 | TRBV6-5
ASSLTGGPDT | TRBJ1-2 | TRBV7-2
ATQGPYNSPLH | TRBJ1-6 | TRBV5-4
AIRQGNSNQPQH | TRBJ1-5 | TRBV2
ASSSPGREKLF | TRBJ1-4 | TRBV5-4
ASSRLTSGSTQY | TRBJ2-5 | TRBV7-2
ASSESRARETQY | TRBJ2-5 | TRBV10-2
ASSLTSPGELF | TRBJ2-2 | TRBV13
AWSVLPYEQY | TRBJ2-7 | TRBV30
AWSLLAGVHEQF | TRBJ2-1 | TRBV30
SGDRGETQY | TRBJ2-5 | TRBV20-1
ASSYYLNTEAF | TRBJ1-1 | TRBV7-9
ASSRAGQPNRYNEQF | TRBJ2-1 | TRBV9
ASRPSGPLYGYT | TRBJ1-2 | TRBV6-5
SADRGWGMGTEAF | TRBJ1-1 | TRBV29-1
AWIMTTEAF | TRBJ1-1 | TRBV30
ASSGEDYYNEQF | TRBJ2-1 | TRBV18
AWSAGGETQY | TRBJ2-5 | TRBV30